The next 7 T cell receptor beta chains were all read from a single sample in a study of metastatic and nonmetastatic thyroid tumors. With MiXCR, TCRdb reprocessed the PCR reads. The repertoire holds about 7,100 clones, with under 35% as singletons. Thyroid surgery took place with no prior treatment in any patient. Sequences were obtained from adjacent normal tissue. These receptors were taken from a female donor with papillary thyroid cancer or a benign thyroid nodule (not recorded which). Some clones in this sample may be carry-over from other donors' samples.

In the case of this clone: One end of the junction fails to match germline, which may point to a read error. The chain links TRBV12-3 or TRBV12-4 to TRBJ2-7; 7 bases line up with TRBD1. This CDR3 is 14 amino acids long. CDR3 coding DNA: TGTGCCAGCGGTTTCAGGACAGGAAACTACGAGCAGTACTTC. It codes for CASGFRTGNYEQYF.

The chain couples TRBV10-2 to TRBJ2-3; 13 nucleotides line up with TRBD2. Unmatched junction bases numbered 3, after V lost 8 bases and J lost 4 bases. The germline gives CDR1 WSHSY, CDR2 SAAADI. This CDR3 comprises 14 residues. CDR3 nucleotides: TGCGCCAGCCGGACTAGCGGGGGCGCAGATACGCAGTATTTT. It encodes CASRTSGGADTQYF.

By share, this clone ranks as medium-sized (0.01 to 0.1%). V and J are TRBV7-2 and TRBJ1-2; 8 nucleotides agree with TRBD1. The J segment lost 6 bases and the V segment lost 1 base, leaving 16 bases of the junction unmatched. Germline CDR1 SGHTA, CDR2 FQGNSA. This CDR3 has 18 amino acids. The CDR3 DNA follows: TGTGCCAGCAGCTTAGGGATGGGCCTTGGACAGGGAATAGATGGCTACACCTTC. It codes for CASSLGMGLGQGIDGYTF.

This clone was counted between two and nine times. The chain combines TRBV12-3 or TRBV12-4 with TRBJ2-7; D is undetermined. The CDR3 is made up of 13 amino acids. The V end was cut by 5 bases, the J end by 3 bases, with 11 bases between. The CDR3 sequence is CASSPQISYEQYF. In DNA form, the CDR3 reads TGTGCCAGCAGTCCCCAGATTAGCTACGAGCAGTACTTC.

The genes are TRBV20-1 and TRBJ2-1, with TRBD2 as a possible D gene (6 bases). V dropped 0 bases and J dropped 5 bases, with 14 bases sitting between them. The CDR3 is 15 amino acids. Germline V gene lookup returns CDR1 DFQATT and CDR2 SNEGSKA (reference sequence). For the CDR3, the DNA is TGCAGTGCTAGAGATGGTGGGGACTTCAACAATGAGCAGTTCTTC. Its protein is CSARDGGDFNNEQFF.

V and J are TRBV5-4 and TRBJ1-3; 8 bases map to TRBD1. CDR3 length equals 16 residues. The V segment lost 0 bases and the J segment 8 bases; nucleotides outside the gene matches: 10. Germline V gene lookup returns CDR1 SGHNT and CDR2 YYREEE (reference sequence). The CDR3, as DNA: TGTGCCAGCAGCTTGGGGGGCCGGACAGGGACGGACACCATATATTTT. The encoded protein is CASSLGGRTGTDTIYF.

This clone was counted a few times. This sequence joins TRBV6-1 and TRBJ2-6, with 7 bases matching TRBD1. CDR1 MNHNS and CDR2 SASEGT come from the germline V gene. J was trimmed by 0 bases and V by 6 bases; bases with no gene match: 2. This CDR3 comprises 15 residues. CDR3 protein: CASRAGGSGANVLTF. CDR3 nucleotides: TGTGCCAGCAGGGCAGGGGGCTCTGGGGCCAACGTCCTGACTTTC.